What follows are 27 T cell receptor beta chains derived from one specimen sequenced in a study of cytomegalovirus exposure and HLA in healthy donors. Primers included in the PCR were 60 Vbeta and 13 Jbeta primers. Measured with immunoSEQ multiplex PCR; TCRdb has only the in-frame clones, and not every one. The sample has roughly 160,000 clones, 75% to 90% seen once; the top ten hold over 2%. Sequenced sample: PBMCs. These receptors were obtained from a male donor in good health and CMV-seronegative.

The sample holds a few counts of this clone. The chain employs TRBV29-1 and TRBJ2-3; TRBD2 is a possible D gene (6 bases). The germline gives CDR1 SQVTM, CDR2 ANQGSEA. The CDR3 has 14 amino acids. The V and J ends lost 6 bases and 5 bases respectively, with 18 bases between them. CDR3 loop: CSVTRDSPIDTQYF. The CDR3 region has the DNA TGCAGCGTAACCCGGGACTCGCCTATAGATACGCAGTATTTT.

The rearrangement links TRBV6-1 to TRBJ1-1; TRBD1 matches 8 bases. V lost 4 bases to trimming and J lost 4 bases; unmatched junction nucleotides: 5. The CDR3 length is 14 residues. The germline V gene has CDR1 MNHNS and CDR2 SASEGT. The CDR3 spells CASSGDRRGTEAFF. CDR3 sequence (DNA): TGTGCCAGCAGTGGGGACAGGAGGGGCACTGAAGCTTTCTTT.

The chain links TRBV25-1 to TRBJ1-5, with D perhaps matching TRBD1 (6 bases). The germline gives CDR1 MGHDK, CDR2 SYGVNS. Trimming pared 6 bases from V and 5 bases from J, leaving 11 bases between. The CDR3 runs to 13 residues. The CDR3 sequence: CASSMGGHQPQHF. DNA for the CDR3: TGTGCCAGCAGCATGGGGGGGCATCAGCCCCAGCATTTT.

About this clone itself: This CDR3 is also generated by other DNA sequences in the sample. The CDR3 bases are TGTGCCAGCTCACCAGGGACAGGGCCTTACGAGCAGTACTTC. Encoded protein: CASSPGTGPYEQYF. This sequence joins TRBV18 and TRBJ2-7, with 9 positions matching TRBD1. The CDR3 is made up of 14 amino acids. Germline V gives CDR1 KGHSH, CDR2 LQKENI. V lost 2 bases and J lost 4; bases outside the gene matches: 3.

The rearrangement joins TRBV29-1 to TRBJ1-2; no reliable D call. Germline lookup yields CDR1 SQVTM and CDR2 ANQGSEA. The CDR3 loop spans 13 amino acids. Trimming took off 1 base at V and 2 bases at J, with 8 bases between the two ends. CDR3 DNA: TGCAGCGTTGAAGGGGCTGAGAACTATGGCTACACCTTC. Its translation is CSVEGAENYGYTF.

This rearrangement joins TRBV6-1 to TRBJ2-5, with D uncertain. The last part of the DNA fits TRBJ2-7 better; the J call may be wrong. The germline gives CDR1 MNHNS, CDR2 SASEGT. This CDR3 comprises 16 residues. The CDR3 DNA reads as TGTGCCAGCAGTGAATCCCCCCTGTCTGAATCCTACGAGCAGTACTTC. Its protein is CASSESPLSESYEQYF.

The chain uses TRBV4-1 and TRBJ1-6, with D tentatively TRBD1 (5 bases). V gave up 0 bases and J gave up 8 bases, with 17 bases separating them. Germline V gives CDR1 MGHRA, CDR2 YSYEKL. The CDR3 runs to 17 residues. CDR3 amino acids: CASSQEGRGRRDSPLHF. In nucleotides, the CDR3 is TGCGCCAGCAGCCAAGAGGGGAGGGGACGTAGGGATTCACCCCTCCACTTT.

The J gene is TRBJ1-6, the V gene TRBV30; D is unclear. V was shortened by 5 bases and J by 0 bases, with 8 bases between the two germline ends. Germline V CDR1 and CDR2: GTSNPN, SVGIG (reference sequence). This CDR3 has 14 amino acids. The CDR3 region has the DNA TGTGCCTGGCTAGGAGTCTCCTATAATTCACCCCTCCACTTT. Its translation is CAWLGVSYNSPLHF.

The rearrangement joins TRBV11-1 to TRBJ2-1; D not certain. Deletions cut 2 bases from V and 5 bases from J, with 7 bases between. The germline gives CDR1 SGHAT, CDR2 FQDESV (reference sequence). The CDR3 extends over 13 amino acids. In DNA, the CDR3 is TGTGCCAGCAGCTTACGGTCGGACAATGAGCAGTTCTTC. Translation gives CASSLRSDNEQFF.

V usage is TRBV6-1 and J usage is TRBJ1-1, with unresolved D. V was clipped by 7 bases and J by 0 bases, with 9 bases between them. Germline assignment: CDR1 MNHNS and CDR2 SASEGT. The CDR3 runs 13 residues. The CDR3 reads CASNMRLNTEAFF. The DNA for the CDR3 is TGTGCCAGCAATATGAGATTGAACACTGAAGCTTTCTTT.

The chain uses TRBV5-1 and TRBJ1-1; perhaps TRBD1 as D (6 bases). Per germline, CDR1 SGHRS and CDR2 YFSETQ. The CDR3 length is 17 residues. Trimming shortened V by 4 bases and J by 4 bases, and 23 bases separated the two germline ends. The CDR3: CASSQGPRGRDGTEAFF. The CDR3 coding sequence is TGCGCCAGCAGCCAGGGGCCCCGTGGCAGGGATGGCACTGAAGCTTTCTTT. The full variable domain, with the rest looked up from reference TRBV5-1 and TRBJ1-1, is KAGVTQTPRYLIKTRGQQVTLSCSPISGHRSVSWYQQTPGQGLQFLFEYFSETQRNKGNFPGRFSGRQFSNSRSEMNVSTLELGDSALYLCASSQGPRGRDGTEAFFGQGTRLTVV.

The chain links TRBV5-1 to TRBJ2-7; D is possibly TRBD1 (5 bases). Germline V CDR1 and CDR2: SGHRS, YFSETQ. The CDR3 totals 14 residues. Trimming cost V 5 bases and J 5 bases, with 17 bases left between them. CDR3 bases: TGCGCCAGCAGTCGAGCCAGGGTGTGGGACGAGCAGTACTTC. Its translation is CASSRARVWDEQYF.

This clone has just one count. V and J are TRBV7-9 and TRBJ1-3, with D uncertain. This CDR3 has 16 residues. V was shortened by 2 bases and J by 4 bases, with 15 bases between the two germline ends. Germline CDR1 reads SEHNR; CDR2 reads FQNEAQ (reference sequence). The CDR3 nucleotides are TGTGCCAGCAGCTTATGGAACTCACGACTCGGAAACACCATATATTTT. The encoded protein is CASSLWNSRLGNTIYF.

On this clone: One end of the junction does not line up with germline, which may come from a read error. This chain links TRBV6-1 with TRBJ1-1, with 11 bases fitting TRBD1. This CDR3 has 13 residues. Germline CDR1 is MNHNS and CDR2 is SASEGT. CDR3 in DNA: TGTGCCAGCAGTGGGACAGGGGGCACTCAAGCTTTCTTT. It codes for CASSGTGGTQAFF.

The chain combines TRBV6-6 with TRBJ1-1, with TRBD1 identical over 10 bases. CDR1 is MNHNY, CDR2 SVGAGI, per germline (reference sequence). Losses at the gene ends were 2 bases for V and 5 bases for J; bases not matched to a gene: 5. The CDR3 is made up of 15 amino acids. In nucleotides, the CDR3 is TGTGCCAGCAGTTACGGACAGGGGGTTGGGACTGAAGCTTTCTTT. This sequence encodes CASSYGQGVGTEAFF.

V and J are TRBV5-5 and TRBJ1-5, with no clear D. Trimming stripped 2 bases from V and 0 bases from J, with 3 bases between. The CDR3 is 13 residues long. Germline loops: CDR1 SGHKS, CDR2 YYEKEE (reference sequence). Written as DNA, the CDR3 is TGTGCCAGCAGCTTCAATAGCAATCAGCCCCAGCATTTT. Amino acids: CASSFNSNQPQHF.

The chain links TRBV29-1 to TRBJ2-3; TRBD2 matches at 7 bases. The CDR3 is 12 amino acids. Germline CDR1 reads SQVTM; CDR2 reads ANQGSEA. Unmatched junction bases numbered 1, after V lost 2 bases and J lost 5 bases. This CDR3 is CSVETGGDTQYF. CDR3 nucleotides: TGCAGCGTTGAAACGGGGGGAGATACGCAGTATTTT.

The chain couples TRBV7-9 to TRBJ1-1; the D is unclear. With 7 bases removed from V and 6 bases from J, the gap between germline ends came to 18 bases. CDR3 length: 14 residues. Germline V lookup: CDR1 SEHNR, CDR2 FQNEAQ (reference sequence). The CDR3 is CASISSGREAEAFF. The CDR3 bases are TGTGCCAGCATCTCCAGCGGGCGAGAGGCTGAAGCTTTCTTT.

CDR3 amino acids: CASRGGVWETQYF. DNA for the CDR3: TGTGCCAGCAGGGGGGGGGTTTGGGAGACCCAGTACTTC. This chain joins TRBV6-5 and TRBJ2-5, with TRBD2 identical over 7 bases. This CDR3 has 13 residues. Germline V gene data show CDR1 as MNHEY and CDR2 as SVGAGI. V shed 6 bases, J shed 5 bases, and the junction held 6 bases outside the gene matches.

The CDR3 DNA follows: TGTGCCATCAGTGCGGGGAGCCGCCACGAGCAGTACTTC. This translates into CAISAGSRHEQYF. The rearrangement uses TRBV10-3 and TRBJ2-7, with TRBD2 as a possible D gene (5 bases). The germline CDR1 and CDR2 sequences are ENHRY and SYGVKD. Trimming left V 4 bases short and J 5 bases short, with 12 bases between. This CDR3 region has 13 residues.

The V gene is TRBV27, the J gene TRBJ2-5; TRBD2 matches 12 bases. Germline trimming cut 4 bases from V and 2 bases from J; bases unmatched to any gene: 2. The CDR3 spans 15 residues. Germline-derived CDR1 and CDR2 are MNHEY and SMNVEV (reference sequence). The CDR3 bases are TGTGCCAGCAGTTACGGACTAGCGGGGCAAGAGACCCAGTACTTC. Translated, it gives CASSYGLAGQETQYF.

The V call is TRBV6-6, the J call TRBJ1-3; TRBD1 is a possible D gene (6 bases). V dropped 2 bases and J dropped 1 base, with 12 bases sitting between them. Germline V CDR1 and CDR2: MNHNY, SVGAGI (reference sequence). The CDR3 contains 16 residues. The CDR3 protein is CASSYVPGASGNTIYF. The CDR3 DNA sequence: TGTGCCAGCAGTTACGTCCCAGGGGCTTCTGGAAACACCATATATTTT.

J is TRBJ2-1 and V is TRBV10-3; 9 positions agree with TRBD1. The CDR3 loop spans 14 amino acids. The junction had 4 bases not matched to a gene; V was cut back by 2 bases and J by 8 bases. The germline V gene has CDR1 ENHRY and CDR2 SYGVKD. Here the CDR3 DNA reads TGTGCCATCAGTGAGGGGACAGGGAACGATGAGCAGTTCTTC. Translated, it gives CAISEGTGNDEQFF.

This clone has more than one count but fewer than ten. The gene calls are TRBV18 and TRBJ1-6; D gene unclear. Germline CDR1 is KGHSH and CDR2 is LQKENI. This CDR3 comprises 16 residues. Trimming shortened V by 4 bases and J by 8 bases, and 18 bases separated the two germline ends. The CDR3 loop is CASSRTPGIGDSPLHF. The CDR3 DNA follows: TGTGCCAGCTCACGAACTCCGGGGATTGGGGATTCACCCCTCCACTTT.

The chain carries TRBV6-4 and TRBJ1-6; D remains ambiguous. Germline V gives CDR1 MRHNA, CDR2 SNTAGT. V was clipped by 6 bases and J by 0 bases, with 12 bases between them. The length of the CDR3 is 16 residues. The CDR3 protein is CASRREKSSYNSPLHF. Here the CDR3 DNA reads TGTGCCAGCAGAAGGGAGAAGAGCTCCTATAATTCACCCCTCCACTTT.

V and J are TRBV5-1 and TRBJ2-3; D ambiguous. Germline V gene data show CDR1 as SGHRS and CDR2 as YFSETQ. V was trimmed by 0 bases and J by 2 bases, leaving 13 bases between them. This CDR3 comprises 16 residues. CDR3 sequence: CASSLARDIPTDTQYF. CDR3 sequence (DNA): TGCGCCAGCAGCTTGGCCCGCGACATCCCCACAGATACGCAGTATTTT.

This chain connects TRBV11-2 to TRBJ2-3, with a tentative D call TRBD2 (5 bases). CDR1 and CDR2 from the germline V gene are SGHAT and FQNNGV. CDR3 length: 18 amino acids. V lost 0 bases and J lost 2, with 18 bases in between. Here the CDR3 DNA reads TGTGCCAGCAGCTTAGAATGGGCGCGTCTCCGGGACACAGATACGCAGTATTTT. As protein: CASSLEWARLRDTDTQYF.